This TCR beta chain comes out of a study of blood T cell repertoires in COVID-19. Here immunoSEQ multiplex PCR was the method, and the copy in TCRdb shows in-frame clones only, minus some. The table has around 270,000 clones, more than 65% seen once. This receptor was obtained from a person aged 65 to 85 with COVID-19, enrolled during active disease. Sequencing was performed on peripheral blood.

The chain's CDR3 is CASHIGGHSYSNQPQHF. Written as DNA, the CDR3 is TGTGCCAGTCATATTGGGGGACACAGCTATAGCAATCAGCCCCAGCATTTT. The chain links TRBV28 to TRBJ1-5; perhaps TRBD1 as D (6 bases). CDR1 and CDR2 (germline): MDHEN, SYDVKM. Trimming stripped 9 bases from V and 0 bases from J, with 21 bases between. The CDR3 has 17 residues.